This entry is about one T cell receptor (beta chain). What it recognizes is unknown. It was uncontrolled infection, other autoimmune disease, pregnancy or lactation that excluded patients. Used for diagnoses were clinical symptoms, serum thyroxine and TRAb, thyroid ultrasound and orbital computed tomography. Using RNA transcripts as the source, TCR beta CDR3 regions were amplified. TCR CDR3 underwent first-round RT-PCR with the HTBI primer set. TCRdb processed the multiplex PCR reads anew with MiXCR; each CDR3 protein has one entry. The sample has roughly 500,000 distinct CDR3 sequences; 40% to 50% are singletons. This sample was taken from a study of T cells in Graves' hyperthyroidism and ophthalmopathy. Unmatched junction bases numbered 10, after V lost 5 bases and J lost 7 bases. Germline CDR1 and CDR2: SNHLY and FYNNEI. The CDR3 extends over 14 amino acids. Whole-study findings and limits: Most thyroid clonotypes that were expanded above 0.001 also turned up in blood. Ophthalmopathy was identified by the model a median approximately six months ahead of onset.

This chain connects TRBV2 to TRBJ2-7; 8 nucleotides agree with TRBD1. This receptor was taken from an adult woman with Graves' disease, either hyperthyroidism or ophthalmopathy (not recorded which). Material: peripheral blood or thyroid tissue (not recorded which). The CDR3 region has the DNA TGTGCCAGCAGTAAATGGACAGGGCAGCGTGAGCAGTACTTC. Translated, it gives CASSKWTGQREQYF.